What follows are 22 T cell receptor beta chains derived from one specimen sequenced in a study of T cell responses to AZD1222 COVID-19 vaccine. Clones were read by immunoSEQ multiplex PCR, and TCRdb kept only the in-frame ones, dropping some. The data show 150,000 or so clones, under 95% seen once. Sample: peripheral blood, taken on day 0 of AZD1222 vaccination. All receptors derive from an adult in good health.

The chain combines TRBV6-5 with TRBJ2-5; 9 bases are shared with TRBD1. V shed 2 bases, J shed 5 bases, and the junction held 6 bases outside the gene matches. CDR1 is MNHEY and CDR2 is SVGAGI in the germline V gene. The CDR3 has 15 residues. CDR3 sequence reads: CASSYPGQGGETQYF. In nucleotides, the CDR3 is TGTGCCAGCAGTTACCCGGGACAGGGTGGGGAGACCCAGTACTTC.

About this clone: One junction end does not reproduce the germline sequence, and a read error may be involved. This rearrangement joins TRBV7-7 to TRBJ1-6; D is perhaps TRBD1 (5 bases). This CDR3 spans 16 amino acids. The germline V gene encodes CDR1 SSHAT and CDR2 FNYEAQ (reference sequence). DNA for the CDR3: TGTGCTAGCAACCACCCCCGTGGCAGGGATAATTCACCCCTCCACTTT. Its protein is CASNHPRGRDNSPLHF.

The sample holds a few counts of this clone. The chain has TRBV4-3 and TRBJ2-1, with 12 bases fitting TRBD2. CDR1 LGHNA and CDR2 YSLEER come from the germline V gene. After removal of 0 bases from V and 2 bases from J, the junction contained 2 bases not matched to a gene. CDR3 length: 17 amino acids. The CDR3 is CASSQESSGGAYNEQFF. CDR3 nucleotides: TGCGCCAGCAGCCAAGAATCTAGCGGGGGGGCCTACAATGAGCAGTTCTTC.

This clone was counted between two and nine times. The J gene is TRBJ2-3, the V gene TRBV19, with D perhaps TRBD1 (5 bases). The CDR3 sequence is 13 residues long. Germline assignment: CDR1 LNHDA and CDR2 SQIVND (reference sequence). Trimming pared 5 bases from V and 2 bases from J, leaving 8 bases between. CDR3: CASSGADTDTQYF. The CDR3 DNA sequence: TGTGCCAGTAGTGGGGCAGACACAGATACGCAGTATTTT. The full variable domain, in which reference TRBV19 and TRBJ2-3 provide the parts outside the CDR3, is DGGITQSPKYLFRKEGQNVTLSCEQNLNHDAMYWYRQDPGQGLRLIYYSQIVNDFQKGDIAEGYSVSREKKESFPLTVTSAQKNPTAFYLCASSGADTDTQYFGPGTRLTVL.

The chain couples TRBV7-6 to TRBJ1-6; 7 bases align to TRBD1. The CDR3 spans 15 residues. From germline, CDR1 is SGHVS and CDR2 FNYEAQ. J lost 7 bases, V lost 1 base, and 4 bases had no gene match. The CDR3 DNA is TGTGCCAGCAGCTTAGACTGGGACAGCAATTCACCCCTCCACTTT. Protein: CASSLDWDSNSPLHF.

The genes are TRBV19 and TRBJ2-2; D unresolved. Germline CDR1 LNHDA, CDR2 SQIVND (reference sequence). V shed 7 bases and J shed 7 bases, with 13 bases lying between them. The CDR3 runs 13 residues. CDR3 residues: CASTLSELGELFF. The CDR3 DNA reads TGTGCCAGTACCCTTTCGGAGCTCGGGGAGCTGTTTTTT.

The CDR3, as DNA: TGTGCCACCCAGACGGGGGGGCCCTACGAGCAGTACTTC. Protein: CATQTGGPYEQYF. The chain is built from TRBV2 and TRBJ2-7, with 8 bases lining up with TRBD2. CDR1 is SNHLY and CDR2 is FYNNEI in the germline V gene. V was clipped by 10 bases and J by 2 bases; unmatched bases: 7. CDR3 size: 13 residues.

J is TRBJ1-4 and V is TRBV9, with unresolved D. V was shortened by 0 bases and J by 5 bases, with 14 bases between the two germline ends. The CDR3 spans 16 residues. Germline lookup yields CDR1 SGDLS and CDR2 YYNGEE. The CDR3 here is CASSVGAGTTNEKLFF. The DNA of the CDR3 is TGTGCCAGCAGCGTAGGGGCAGGCACCACAAATGAAAAACTGTTTTTT. The full variable domain, rest sourced from reference TRBV9 and TRBJ1-4, is DSGVTQTPKHLITATGQRVTLRCSPRSGDLSVYWYQQSLDQGLQFLIQYYNGEERAKGNILERFSAQQFPDLHSELNLSSLELGDSALYFCASSVGAGTTNEKLFFGSGTQLSVL.

The CDR3 region is CASSPLPGTTTGELFF. The CDR3 DNA reads TGTGCCAGCTCACCCTTACCAGGGACCACTACCGGGGAGCTGTTTTTT. The chain is built from TRBV18 and TRBJ2-2; D may correspond to TRBD1 or TRBD2 (5 bases each). This CDR3 comprises 16 residues. V was shortened by 3 bases and J by 5 bases, with 16 bases between the two germline ends. CDR1 and CDR2 (germline): KGHSH, LQKENI. The variable domain in full, completed from reference TRBV18 and TRBJ2-2, reads NAGVMQNPRHLVRRRGQEARLRCSPMKGHSHVYWYRQLPEEGLKFMVYLQKENIIDESGMPKERFSAEFPKEGPSILRIQQVVRGDSAAYFCASSPLPGTTTGELFFGEGSRLTVL.

The chain is built from TRBV3-1 (or the pseudogene TRBV3-2) and TRBJ2-2; D is ambiguous. Trimming took 3 bases from V and 5 from J, leaving 4 bases between them. The CDR3 sequence is 12 residues long. Looked up from germline, CDR1 is LGHDT and CDR2 is YNNKEL (reference sequence). CDR3 in DNA: TGTGCCAGCAGCCATAATACCGGGGAGCTGTTTTTT. Translating it yields CASSHNTGELFF.

The CDR3 coding sequence is TGTGCCAGCAGCCCCCCTACGAGGGCTCGAGGCTACACCTTC. Residues: CASSPPTRARGYTF. V and J are TRBV7-2 and TRBJ1-2; no definite D call. The CDR3 extends over 14 amino acids. V lost 5 bases and J 8 bases, leaving 18 bases between the germline ends. CDR1 and CDR2 from the germline V gene are SGHTA and FQGNSA.

This sequence joins TRBV5-1 and TRBJ1-2; D is ambiguous. Germline V lookup: CDR1 SGHRS, CDR2 YFSETQ. V gave up 0 bases and J gave up 8 bases, with 11 bases separating them. The CDR3 runs to 13 residues. The CDR3 sequence is CASSLDVPSGYTF. In DNA form, the CDR3 reads TGCGCCAGCAGCTTGGACGTCCCGAGCGGCTACACCTTC.

The J gene is TRBJ2-1, the V gene TRBV5-5; weak D call: TRBD1 (5 bases). Germline V gene sequence: CDR1 SGHKS, CDR2 YYEKEE (reference sequence). With 0 bases removed from V and 0 bases from J, the gap between germline ends came to 7 bases. CDR3 size: 15 residues. CDR3 in DNA: TGTGCCAGCAGCTTGGACAGGAGCTCCTACAATGAGCAGTTCTTC. Its protein is CASSLDRSSYNEQFF.

This chain connects TRBV5-4 to TRBJ2-3; D is possibly TRBD1 (5 bases). The CDR3 has 14 residues. CDR1 SGHNT and CDR2 YYREEE come from the germline V gene (reference sequence). Trimming took 1 base from V and 3 from J, leaving 9 bases between them. This CDR3 reads CASSLNAGTDTQYF. CDR3 DNA: TGTGCCAGCAGCTTGAATGCAGGGACAGATACGCAGTATTTT.

V and J are TRBV13 and TRBJ2-7; TRBD2 matches 8 bases. Germline V lookup: CDR1 PRHDT, CDR2 FYEKMQ (reference sequence). V gave up 7 bases and J gave up 0 bases; unmatched junction bases: 5. The CDR3 consists of 14 residues. The CDR3 reads CASIKAGDSYEQYF. The CDR3 nucleotides are TGTGCCAGCATCAAAGCGGGGGACTCCTACGAGCAGTACTTC.

The genes are TRBV15 and TRBJ2-5, with no clear D. Trimming shortened V by 0 bases and J by 4 bases, and 12 bases separated the two germline ends. This CDR3 region has 15 residues. CDR1 and CDR2 (germline): LNHNV, YYDKDF (reference sequence). For the CDR3, the DNA is TGTGCCACCAGCAGAGATGGGGTCCTGGGAGAGACCCAGTACTTC. It translates to CATSRDGVLGETQYF.

The V gene is TRBV5-4, the J gene TRBJ2-7; TRBD1 is a possible D gene (7 bases). The CDR3 extends over 15 amino acids. Deletions cut 2 bases from V and 2 bases from J, with 14 bases between. Germline CDR1 and CDR2: SGHNT and YYREEE (reference sequence). Here the CDR3 reads CASSFMTGRTYEQYF. CDR3 DNA: TGTGCCAGCAGCTTTATGACAGGGAGGACCTACGAGCAGTACTTC.

In its sample, this clone was seen a few times. The rearrangement links TRBV30 to TRBJ2-7, with D unresolved. V was pared by 2 bases and J by 3 bases, with 8 bases between. The CDR3 covers 12 residues. Germline CDR1 is GTSNPN and CDR2 is SVGIG (reference sequence). CDR3 in DNA: TGTGCCTGGAGTCGGCCCCGCTACGAGCAGTACTTC. Its translation is CAWSRPRYEQYF.

The chain is built from TRBV5-4 and TRBJ1-2, with D possibly matching TRBD1 (6 bases). Trimming took off 4 bases at V and 9 bases at J, with 22 bases between the two ends. The CDR3 length is 15 residues. The germline gives CDR1 SGHNT, CDR2 YYREEE (reference sequence). The CDR3 reads CASSTNREFMESYTF. The CDR3 DNA follows: TGTGCCAGCAGCACAAACAGGGAATTTATGGAGAGCTACACCTTC.

Worth noting for this clone: Its ends do not fully match the called genes, so a read error is possible. The chain joins TRBV5-1 to TRBJ2-2; 8 bases map to TRBD1. This CDR3 region has 16 residues. The germline V gene encodes CDR1 SGHRS and CDR2 YFSETQ. Written as DNA, the CDR3 is TGCGCCAGCAGCGAAACCGGGACAGGTAACATCGGGGAGCTGTTTTTT. As protein: CASSETGTGNIGELFF.

This chain uses TRBV7-2 with TRBJ2-1; D unclear. Trimming took 1 base from V and 6 from J, leaving 13 bases between them. The germline CDR1 and CDR2 sequences are SGHTA and FQGNSA. CDR3 length: 15 residues. The CDR3 reads CASSLDWGKTNEQFF. The CDR3 DNA follows: TGTGCCAGCAGCTTAGATTGGGGAAAGACCAATGAGCAGTTCTTC.

The chain recombines TRBV11-3 with TRBJ2-3; D perhaps matches TRBD1 (5 bases). The V end was cut by 5 bases, the J end by 1 base, with 7 bases between. CDR3 length: 13 amino acids. Germline-derived CDR1 and CDR2 are SGHNT and YENEEA. The DNA of the CDR3 is TGTGCCAGCAGCCCACAGGGCACAGATACGCAGTATTTT. This sequence encodes CASSPQGTDTQYF.